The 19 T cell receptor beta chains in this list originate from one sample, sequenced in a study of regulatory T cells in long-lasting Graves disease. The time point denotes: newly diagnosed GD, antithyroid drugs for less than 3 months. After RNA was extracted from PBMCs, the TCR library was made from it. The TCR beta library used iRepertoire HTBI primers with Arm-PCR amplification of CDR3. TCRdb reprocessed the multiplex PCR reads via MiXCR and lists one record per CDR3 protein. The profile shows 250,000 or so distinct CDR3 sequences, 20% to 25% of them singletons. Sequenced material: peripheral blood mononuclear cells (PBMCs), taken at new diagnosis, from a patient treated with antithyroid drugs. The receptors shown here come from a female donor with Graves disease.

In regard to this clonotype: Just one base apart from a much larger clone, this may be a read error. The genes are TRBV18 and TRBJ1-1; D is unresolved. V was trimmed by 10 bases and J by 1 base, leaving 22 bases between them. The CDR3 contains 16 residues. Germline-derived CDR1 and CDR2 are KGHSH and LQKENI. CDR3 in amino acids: CANSRRPLRENTEAFF. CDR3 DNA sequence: TGTGCCAACTCGCGTCGCCCTTTAAGGGAGAACACTGAAGCTTTCTTT.

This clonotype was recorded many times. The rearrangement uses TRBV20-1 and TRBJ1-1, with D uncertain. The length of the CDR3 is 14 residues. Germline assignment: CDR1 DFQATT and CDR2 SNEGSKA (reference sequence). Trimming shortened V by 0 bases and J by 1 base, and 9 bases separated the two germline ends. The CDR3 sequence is CSARDWAGNTEAFF. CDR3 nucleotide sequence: TGCAGTGCTAGAGATTGGGCAGGGAACACTGAAGCTTTCTTT.

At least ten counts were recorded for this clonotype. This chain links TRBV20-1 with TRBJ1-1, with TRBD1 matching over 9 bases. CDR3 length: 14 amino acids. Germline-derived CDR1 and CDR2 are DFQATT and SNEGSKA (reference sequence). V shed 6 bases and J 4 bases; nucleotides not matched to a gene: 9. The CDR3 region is CSAEYRGRGTEAFF. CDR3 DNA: TGCAGTGCGGAATACAGGGGGCGCGGCACTGAAGCTTTCTTT.

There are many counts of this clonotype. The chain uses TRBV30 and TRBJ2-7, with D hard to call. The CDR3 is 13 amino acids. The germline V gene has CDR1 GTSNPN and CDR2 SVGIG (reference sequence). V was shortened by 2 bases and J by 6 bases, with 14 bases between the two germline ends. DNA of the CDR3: TGTGCCTGGAGTCCCCAGGTTTGGTCCGAGCAGTACTTC. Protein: CAWSPQVWSEQYF.

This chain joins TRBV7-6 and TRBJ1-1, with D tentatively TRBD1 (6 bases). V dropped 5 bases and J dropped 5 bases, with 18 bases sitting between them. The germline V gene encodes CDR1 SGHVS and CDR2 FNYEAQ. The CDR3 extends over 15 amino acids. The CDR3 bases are TGTGCCAGCAGCCTGGGGACACTAAGGGGAACTGAAGCTTTCTTT. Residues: CASSLGTLRGTEAFF.

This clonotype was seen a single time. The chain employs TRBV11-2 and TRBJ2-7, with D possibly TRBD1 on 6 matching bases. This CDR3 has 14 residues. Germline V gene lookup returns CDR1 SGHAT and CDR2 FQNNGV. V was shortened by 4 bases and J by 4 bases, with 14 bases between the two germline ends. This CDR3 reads CASSSPDRNYEQYF. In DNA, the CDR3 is TGTGCCAGCAGCTCGCCGGACAGAAATTACGAGCAGTACTTC.

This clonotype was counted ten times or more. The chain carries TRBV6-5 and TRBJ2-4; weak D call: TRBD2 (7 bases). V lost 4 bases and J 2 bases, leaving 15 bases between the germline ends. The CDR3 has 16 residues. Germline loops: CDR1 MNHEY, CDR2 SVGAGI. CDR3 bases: TGTGCCAGCAGTTTGGAAGGGGGGGGAACCAAAAACATTCAGTACTTC. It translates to CASSLEGGGTKNIQYF.

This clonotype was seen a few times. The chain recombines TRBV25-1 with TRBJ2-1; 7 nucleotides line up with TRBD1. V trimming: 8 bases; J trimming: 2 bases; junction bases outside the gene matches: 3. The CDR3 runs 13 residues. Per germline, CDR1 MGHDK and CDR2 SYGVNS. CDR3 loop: CASAGTAYNEQFF. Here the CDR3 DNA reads TGTGCCAGCGCAGGGACAGCCTACAATGAGCAGTTCTTC.

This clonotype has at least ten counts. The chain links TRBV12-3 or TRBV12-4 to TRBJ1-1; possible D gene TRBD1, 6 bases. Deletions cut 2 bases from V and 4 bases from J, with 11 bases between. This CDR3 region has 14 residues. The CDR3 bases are TGTGCCAGCAGTTTACAGGGGCAGGTCACTGAAGCTTTCTTT. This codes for CASSLQGQVTEAFF.

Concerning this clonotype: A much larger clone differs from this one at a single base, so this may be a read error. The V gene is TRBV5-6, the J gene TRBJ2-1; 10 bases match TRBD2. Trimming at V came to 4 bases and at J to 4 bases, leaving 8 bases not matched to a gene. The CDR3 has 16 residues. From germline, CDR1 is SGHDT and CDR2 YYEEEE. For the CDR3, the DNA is TGTGCCAGCAGCCCTAGCGGGGGAGCTGATTACAATGAGCAGTTCTTC. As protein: CASSPSGGADYNEQFF.

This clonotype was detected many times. The CDR3 region has the DNA TGCGCCAGCAGCTTTTATGGACAAGGGACGGGCGGCTACACCTTC. Its protein product is CASSFYGQGTGGYTF. The V gene is TRBV5-1, the J gene TRBJ1-2, with D maybe TRBD1 (5 bases). Trimming stripped 2 bases from V and 8 bases from J, with 19 bases between. The CDR3 is 15 residues long. The germline V gene encodes CDR1 SGHRS and CDR2 YFSETQ.

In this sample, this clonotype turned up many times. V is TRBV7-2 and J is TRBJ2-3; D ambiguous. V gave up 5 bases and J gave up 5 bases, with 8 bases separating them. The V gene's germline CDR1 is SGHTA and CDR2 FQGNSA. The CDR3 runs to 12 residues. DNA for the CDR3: TGTGCCAGCAGCCATACTGGAGATACGCAGTATTTT. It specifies CASSHTGDTQYF.

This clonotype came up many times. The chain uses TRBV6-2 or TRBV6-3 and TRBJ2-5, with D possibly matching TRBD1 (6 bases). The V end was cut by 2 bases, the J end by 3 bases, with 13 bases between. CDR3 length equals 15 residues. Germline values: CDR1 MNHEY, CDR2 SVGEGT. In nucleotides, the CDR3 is TGTGCCAGCAGTTACGAGGACAGCGCGAAAGAGACCCAGTACTTC. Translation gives CASSYEDSAKETQYF.

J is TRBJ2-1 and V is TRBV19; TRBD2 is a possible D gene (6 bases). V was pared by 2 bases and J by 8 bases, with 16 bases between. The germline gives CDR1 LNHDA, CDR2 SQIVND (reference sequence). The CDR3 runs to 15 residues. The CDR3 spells CASSIRRGPPHEQFF. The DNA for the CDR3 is TGTGCCAGTAGTATACGGCGGGGCCCCCCCCATGAGCAGTTCTTC.

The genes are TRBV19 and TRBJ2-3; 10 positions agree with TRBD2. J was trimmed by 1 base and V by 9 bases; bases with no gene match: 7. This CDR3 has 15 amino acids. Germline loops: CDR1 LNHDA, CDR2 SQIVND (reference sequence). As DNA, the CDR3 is TGTGCCAGCAAAGCGGGAGGGCCCGGCACAGATACGCAGTATTTT. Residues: CASKAGGPGTDTQYF.

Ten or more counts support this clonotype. The CDR3 loop is CASSPPAAGFDEQFF. The CDR3 DNA reads as TGTGCCAGCAGTCCCCCCGCGGCAGGGTTCGATGAGCAGTTCTTC. This sequence joins TRBV12-3 or TRBV12-4 and TRBJ2-1; tentatively, D is TRBD1 (5 bases). The CDR3 extends over 15 amino acids. Trimming stripped 5 bases from V and 8 bases from J, with 19 bases between.

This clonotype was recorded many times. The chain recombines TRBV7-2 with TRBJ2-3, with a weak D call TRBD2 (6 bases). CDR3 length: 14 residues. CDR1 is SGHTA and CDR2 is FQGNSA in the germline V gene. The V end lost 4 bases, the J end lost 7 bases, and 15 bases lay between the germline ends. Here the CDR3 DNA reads TGTGCCAGCAGCTCCCGGGACTCCCCCTATACGCAGTATTTT. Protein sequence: CASSSRDSPYTQYF.

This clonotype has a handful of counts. The CDR3 protein is CASSLGGGALETQYF. CDR3 DNA: TGTGCCAGCAGCCTTGGCGGGGGGGCCCTGGAGACCCAGTACTTC. This chain links TRBV3-1 with TRBJ2-5; 9 nucleotides agree with TRBD2. J lost 5 bases, V lost 4 bases, and 8 bases had no gene match. In germline, CDR1 is LGHDT, CDR2 YNNKEL (reference sequence). This CDR3 is built from 15 residues.

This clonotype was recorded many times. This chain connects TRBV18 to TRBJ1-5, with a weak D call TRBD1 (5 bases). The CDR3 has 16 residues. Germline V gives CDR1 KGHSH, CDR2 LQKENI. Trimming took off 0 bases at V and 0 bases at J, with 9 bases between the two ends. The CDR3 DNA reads TGTGCCAGCTCACCACCAGGGGCAAATAGCAATCAGCCCCAGCATTTT. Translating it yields CASSPPGANSNQPQHF.